This entry lists 20 T cell receptor beta chains sequenced from one sample in a study of T cell repertoires in cytomegalovirus infection. Using its own MiXCR run on the reads, TCRdb lists one record per CDR3 protein. This sample has fewer than 400,000 distinct CDR3 sequences; around 18% occur once, and the top ten carry less than 9.5%. Sequenced sample: PBMCs. The source of these receptors is a human donor in good health (CMV status not recorded). Some clones in this sample may be carry-over from other donors' samples.

V and J are TRBV11-2 and TRBJ2-7; D ambiguous. CDR1 SGHAT and CDR2 FQNNGV come from the germline V gene. The CDR3 sequence is 12 residues long. The V gene lost 5 bases and the J gene lost 3 bases, with 8 bases spanning the gap. The CDR3 region is CASSPAGYEQYF. In DNA, the CDR3 is TGTGCCAGCAGCCCCGCCGGCTACGAGCAGTACTTC. Based on the CDR3 plus reference TRBV11-2 and TRBJ2-7, the full variable domain is EAGVAQSPRYKIIEKRQSVAFWCNPISGHATLYWYQQILGQGPKLLIQFQNNGVVDDSQLPKDRFSAERLKGVDSTLKIQPAKLEDSAVYLCASSPAGYEQYFGPGTRLTVT.

This clonotype was recorded at least ten times. The V gene is TRBV7-2, the J gene TRBJ2-1; D uncertain. V lost 3 bases and J 0 bases, leaving 12 bases between the germline ends. There are 16 residues in the CDR3. Germline V lookup: CDR1 SGHTA, CDR2 FQGNSA. CDR3 nucleotides: TGTGCCAGCAGCTTCACCGGCCCCCGCTCCTACAATGAGCAGTTCTTC. It specifies CASSFTGPRSYNEQFF.

This chain uses TRBV10-3 with TRBJ2-7; no clear D. This CDR3 spans 14 amino acids. V lost 3 bases to trimming and J lost 0 bases, with 9 bases between them. Germline loops: CDR1 ENHRY, CDR2 SYGVKD. The CDR3 DNA reads TGTGCCATCAGTGATACGGACGGCTCCTACGAGCAGTACTTC. Translated: CAISDTDGSYEQYF.

This clonotype was detected ten times or more. This chain joins TRBV7-2 and TRBJ2-3, with D perhaps matching TRBD2 (6 bases). The length of the CDR3 is 14 residues. Trimming removed 2 bases at V and 10 bases at J, with 16 bases between. Germline CDR1 is SGHTA and CDR2 is FQGNSA. The CDR3 DNA follows: TGTGCCAGCAGCTTATACGGGAGTGGGCTATCGCAGTATTTT. This sequence encodes CASSLYGSGLSQYF.

This clonotype has ten or more counts. The chain combines TRBV7-9 with TRBJ2-7; perhaps TRBD2 as D (5 bases). The CDR3 length is 13 residues. Trimming cost V 4 bases and J 4 bases, with 11 bases left between them. Germline assignment: CDR1 SEHNR and CDR2 FQNEAQ (reference sequence). This CDR3 reads CASSSQTSYEQYF. The CDR3 region has the DNA TGTGCCAGCAGCTCCCAAACTAGTTACGAGCAGTACTTC.

This clonotype was recorded at least ten times. The genes are TRBV7-2 and TRBJ1-2, with D possibly TRBD1 on 6 matching bases. Germline-derived CDR1 and CDR2 are SGHTA and FQGNSA. V lost 3 bases and J lost 4, with 9 bases in between. The CDR3 totals 13 residues. CDR3 nucleotides: TGTGCCAGCAGCTTGGAGACAGGCTATGGCTACACCTTC. This sequence encodes CASSLETGYGYTF.

The rearrangement links TRBV7-2 to TRBJ2-2; TRBD1 is a possible D gene (5 bases). Looked up from germline, CDR1 is SGHTA and CDR2 is FQGNSA. V was clipped by 6 bases and J by 3 bases, with 14 bases between them. This CDR3 contains 15 residues. CDR3 residues: CASSLQGADTGELFF. The CDR3 bases are TGTGCCAGCAGTTTACAAGGGGCGGACACCGGGGAGCTGTTTTTT.

J is TRBJ2-1 and V is TRBV20-1, with a tentative D call TRBD2 (5 bases). The CDR3 has 13 residues. The germline V gene encodes CDR1 DFQATT and CDR2 SNEGSKA (reference sequence). Trimming cost V 6 bases and J 3 bases, with 12 bases left between them. This chain's CDR3 is CSAPTDYYNEQFF. DNA for the CDR3: TGCAGTGCCCCGACTGACTACTACAATGAGCAGTTCTTC.

This clonotype was recorded many times. This chain joins TRBV2 and TRBJ2-7, with D hard to call. The V gene's germline CDR1 is SNHLY and CDR2 FYNNEI. This CDR3 comprises 12 residues. V lost 7 bases and J 4 bases, leaving 11 bases between the germline ends. The CDR3 reads CASTPDTYEQYF. The CDR3 bases are TGTGCCAGCACCCCCGACACTTACGAGCAGTACTTC.

This clonotype was observed a few times. CDR3 sequence: CASSSPALAGNTIYF. The CDR3, as DNA: TGTGCCAGCAGTTCTCCGGCCTTGGCTGGAAACACCATATATTTT. The chain couples TRBV28 to TRBJ1-3; D unclear. This CDR3 is 15 amino acids long. Germline values: CDR1 MDHEN, CDR2 SYDVKM. The V and J ends lost 4 bases and 2 bases respectively, with 12 bases between them. Filled out from reference TRBV28 and TRBJ1-3, the complete variable domain reads DVKVTQSSRYLVKRTGEKVFLECVQDMDHENMFWYRQDPGLGLRLIYFSYDVKMKEKGDIPEGYSVSREKKERFSLILESASTNQTSMYLCASSSPALAGNTIYFGEGSWLTVV.

This chain links TRBV18 with TRBJ1-4; the D is unclear. V dropped 3 bases and J dropped 7 bases, with 9 bases sitting between them. Germline assignment: CDR1 KGHSH and CDR2 LQKENI. This CDR3 region has 13 residues. This chain's CDR3 is CASSPAGGEKLFF. CDR3 in DNA: TGTGCCAGCTCACCGGCAGGAGGTGAAAAACTGTTTTTT.

This clonotype was picked up many times. The chain carries TRBV7-2 and TRBJ1-4; maybe TRBD1 (6 bases). The CDR3 is made up of 14 amino acids. The germline gives CDR1 SGHTA, CDR2 FQGNSA. Trimming took 6 bases from V and 0 from J, leaving 8 bases between them. The CDR3: CASSRTATNEKLFF. DNA of the CDR3: TGTGCCAGCAGTCGGACAGCAACTAATGAAAAACTGTTTTTT.

This clonotype was picked up a small number of times. The chain links TRBV24-1 to TRBJ2-3; D may be TRBD2 (5 bases). The CDR3 length is 12 residues. V was pared by 2 bases and J by 8 bases, with 7 bases between. The germline gives CDR1 KGHDR, CDR2 SFDVKD. CDR3: CATSDSSGTQYF. DNA for the CDR3: TGTGCCACCAGTGATTCGAGCGGTACGCAGTATTTT.

This clonotype was found many times. V and J are TRBV7-6 and TRBJ2-2; D is possibly TRBD2 (5 bases). The V and J ends lost 5 bases and 6 bases respectively, with 7 bases between them. Germline V gene lookup returns CDR1 SGHVS and CDR2 FNYEAQ. The CDR3 is 12 amino acids. As DNA, the CDR3 is TGTGCCAGCAGCCCACTAGCCGGGGAGCTGTTTTTT. Amino acid sequence: CASSPLAGELFF.

The chain recombines TRBV29-1 with TRBJ2-1, with TRBD2 matching 8 bases. This CDR3 is 17 amino acids long. CDR1 SQVTM and CDR2 ANQGSEA come from the germline V gene. Trimming took 4 bases from V and 0 from J; bases not matched to a gene: 11. The CDR3 sequence: CSVGSLAGINSYNEQFF. The CDR3 DNA reads TGCAGCGTTGGTAGCCTAGCGGGCATAAACTCCTACAATGAGCAGTTCTTC.

This chain joins TRBV6-4 and TRBJ2-3; a weak D match, TRBD1 (5 bases). The CDR3 spans 14 residues. The ends were cut back, 3 bases at V and 2 bases at J, with 9 bases in the middle. CDR1 and CDR2 from the germline V gene are MRHNA and SNTAGT. The CDR3, as DNA: TGTGCCAGCAGTGAAAGGGGCCTCACAGATACGCAGTATTTT. Its protein product is CASSERGLTDTQYF.

This clonotype was seen a handful of times. The chain recombines TRBV18 with TRBJ1-3; D is unclear. Germline CDR1 and CDR2: KGHSH and LQKENI. V dropped 1 base and J dropped 4 bases, with 17 bases sitting between them. The CDR3 spans 17 residues. The CDR3 here is CASSPRKESWLGNTIYF. The CDR3 DNA reads TGTGCCAGCTCACCACGCAAAGAATCATGGCTAGGAAACACCATATATTTT. The full variable domain, rest sourced from reference TRBV18 and TRBJ1-3, is NAGVMQNPRHLVRRRGQEARLRCSPMKGHSHVYWYRQLPEEGLKFMVYLQKENIIDESGMPKERFSAEFPKEGPSILRIQQVVRGDSAAYFCASSPRKESWLGNTIYFGEGSWLTVV.

This sequence joins TRBV28 and TRBJ2-5; D possibly uses TRBD1 or TRBD2 (5 bases each). The CDR3 totals 14 residues. The V end lost 7 bases, the J end lost 6 bases, and 18 bases lay between the germline ends. Per germline, CDR1 MDHEN and CDR2 SYDVKM. The CDR3 DNA is TGTGCCAGCACCCTGAGGGGCTATATCCAGACCCAGTACTTC. The encoded protein is CASTLRGYIQTQYF.

This clonotype occurred a few times. This chain joins TRBV5-1 and TRBJ1-2; the D gene is possibly TRBD1 (5 bases). Germline CDR1 reads SGHRS; CDR2 reads YFSETQ. The CDR3 sequence is 14 residues long. Trimming took off 4 bases at V and 3 bases at J, with 13 bases between the two ends. The CDR3 DNA reads TGCGCCAGCAGCATACGACAGTCCGACTATGGCTACACCTTC. This codes for CASSIRQSDYGYTF.

This clonotype has only a few counts. The V call is TRBV2, the J call TRBJ2-7; D gene unclear. V lost 7 bases and J lost 1, with 5 bases in between. The CDR3 loop spans 11 amino acids. The germline V gene has CDR1 SNHLY and CDR2 FYNNEI. For the CDR3, the DNA is TGTGCCAGCACTCGTTCCTACGAGCAGTACTTC. Residues: CASTRSYEQYF.